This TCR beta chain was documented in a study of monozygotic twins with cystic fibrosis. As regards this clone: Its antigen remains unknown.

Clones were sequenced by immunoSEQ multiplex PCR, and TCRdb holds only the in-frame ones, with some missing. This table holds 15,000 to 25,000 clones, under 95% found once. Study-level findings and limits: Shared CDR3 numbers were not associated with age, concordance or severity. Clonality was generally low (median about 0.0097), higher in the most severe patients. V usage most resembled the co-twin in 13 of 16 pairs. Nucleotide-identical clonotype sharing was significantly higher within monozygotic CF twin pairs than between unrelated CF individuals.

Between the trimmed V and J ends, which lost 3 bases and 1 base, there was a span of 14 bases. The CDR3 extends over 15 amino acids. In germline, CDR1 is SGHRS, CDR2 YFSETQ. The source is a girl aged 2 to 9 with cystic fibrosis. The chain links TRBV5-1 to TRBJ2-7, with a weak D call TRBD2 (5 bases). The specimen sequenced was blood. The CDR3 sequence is CASSSEVAASYEQYF. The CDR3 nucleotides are TGCGCCAGCAGCTCGGAGGTCGCCGCATCCTACGAGCAGTACTTC.